This T cell receptor beta chain was recovered during a study of blood T cell repertoires in COVID-19. About the research overall: Sites in the United States, Italy and Spain provided acute and convalescent COVID-19 samples. T cells, B-cell-depleted T cells, or PBMCs provided the cDNA or gDNA that served as material.

The protocol was immunoSEQ multiplex PCR, while the TCRdb copy is restricted to in-frame clones and leaves out a portion. The data contain about 120,000 clones, 85% of them singletons. This clone was seen just once. V lost 0 bases and J lost 0; bases outside the gene matches: 3. Germline CDR1 is LGHDT and CDR2 is YNNKEL (reference sequence). The CDR3 totals 16 residues. The rearrangement uses TRBV3-1 (or the pseudogene TRBV3-2) and TRBJ1-1, with TRBD1 identical over 8 bases. This receptor was taken from a man at least 80 years old with acute or convalescent COVID-19. Sequenced sample: peripheral blood. In nucleotides, the CDR3 is TGTGCCAGCAGCCAAGAGGGGGGACAGGTGAACACTGAAGCTTTCTTT. Its translation is CASSQEGGQVNTEAFF.